These 14 T cell receptor beta chains were sequenced from one sample in a study of T-cell reconstitution after alpha-beta-depleted transplantation in children. The authors prepared the TCRbeta library with unique molecular identifiers. In TCRdb, the PCR reads were re-called with MiXCR into one record per CDR3 protein. The profile covers a few hundred thousand distinct CDR3 sequences, with 15% to 20% appearing a single time and over 3% taken by the ten largest. The starting material was PBMCs from the stem cell graft donor, obtained from the stem cell graft. Receptors originate from a human donor who donated a stem cell graft to a child with acute lymphoblastic leukemia.

This clonotype was observed at least ten times. This chain connects TRBV29-1 to TRBJ1-1; 7 positions match TRBD1. Trimming removed 0 bases from V and 4 bases from J; junction bases left unmatched: 8. The germline V gene encodes CDR1 SQVTM and CDR2 ANQGSEA. The CDR3 length is 15 residues. CDR3 sequence (DNA): TGCAGCGTTGAAGATCAGGAGGGGGCCGGCACTGAAGCTTTCTTT. Its translation: CSVEDQEGAGTEAFF.

J is TRBJ2-7 and V is TRBV25-1; TRBD2 matches 7 bases. Losses at the gene ends were 8 bases for V and 1 base for J; bases not matched to a gene: 5. CDR3 length: 13 amino acids. Germline V gene lookup returns CDR1 MGHDK and CDR2 SYGVNS. The CDR3 here is CASGGRGSYEQYF. CDR3 nucleotide sequence: TGTGCCAGCGGAGGGAGGGGTTCCTACGAGCAGTACTTC.

This clonotype showed up just a few times. The chain is built from TRBV10-3 and TRBJ2-5; 7 positions match TRBD2. J was trimmed by 5 bases and V by 10 bases; bases with no gene match: 19. The CDR3 contains 16 residues. CDR1 is ENHRY and CDR2 is SYGVKD in the germline V gene. CDR3 bases: TGTGCCACCGCGCCGGCAACTGGGAGCGGGATTGAGACCCAGTACTTC. Translation gives CATAPATGSGIETQYF.

This sequence joins TRBV20-1 and TRBJ2-7; weak D call: TRBD2 (6 bases). V was cut by 0 bases and J by 2 bases, with 20 bases left in between. The germline gives CDR1 DFQATT, CDR2 SNEGSKA (reference sequence). This CDR3 spans 17 amino acids. CDR3 DNA sequence: TGCAGTGCTAGAGATGCCATCTCGCGTAGCGGAGCCTACGAGCAGTACTTC. Protein sequence: CSARDAISRSGAYEQYF.

This clonotype was observed at least ten times. This chain joins TRBV27 and TRBJ2-5, with unresolved D. Trimming removed 4 bases from V and 3 bases from J, with 9 bases in between. CDR3 length: 13 amino acids. Germline CDR1 is MNHEY and CDR2 is SMNVEV (reference sequence). CDR3 nucleotide sequence: TGTGCCAGCAGTTCCCAGGTCAAAGAGACCCAGTACTTC. Encoded protein: CASSSQVKETQYF.

The chain is built from TRBV29-1 and TRBJ2-1, with unresolved D. The germline V gene encodes CDR1 SQVTM and CDR2 ANQGSEA. V was clipped by 0 bases and J by 5 bases, with 2 bases between them. The CDR3 extends over 11 amino acids. The DNA of the CDR3 is TGCAGCGTTGAAGAGAACAATGAGCAGTTCTTC. This gives the protein CSVEENNEQFF.

There are a few counts of this clonotype. The V call is TRBV7-7, the J call TRBJ2-5; TRBD2 agrees at 15 bases. The CDR3 is 16 amino acids. The germline CDR1 and CDR2 sequences are SSHAT and FNYEAQ (reference sequence). V trimming: 3 bases; J trimming: 5 bases; junction bases outside the gene matches: 4. The CDR3 region is CASSLGLAGGEETQYF. CDR3 DNA sequence: TGTGCCAGCAGCTTGGGACTAGCGGGAGGCGAGGAGACCCAGTACTTC. The variable domain in full, with the rest retrieved from reference TRBV7-7 and TRBJ2-5, is GAGVSQSPRYKVTKRGQDVTLRCDPISSHATLYWYQQALGQGPEFLTYFNYEAQPDKSGLPSDRFSAERPEGSISTLTIQRTEQRDSAMYRCASSLGLAGGEETQYFGPGTRLLVL.

This chain connects TRBV4-1 to TRBJ2-7; no firm D call. The germline CDR1 and CDR2 sequences are MGHRA and YSYEKL. The CDR3 is 15 amino acids. Trimming shortened V by 0 bases and J by 0 bases, and 9 bases separated the two germline ends. As DNA, the CDR3 is TGCGCCAGCAGCCAAGATCGAGCCAACTCCTACGAGCAGTACTTC. Amino acids: CASSQDRANSYEQYF.

This clonotype was counted only a few times. V is TRBV29-1 and J is TRBJ2-7; 8 bases map to TRBD1. The CDR3 runs 13 residues. V trimming: 4 bases; J trimming: 2 bases; junction bases outside the gene matches: 4. From germline, CDR1 is SQVTM and CDR2 ANQGSEA. In nucleotides, the CDR3 is TGCAGCGTTGGGTTGACAGGGGCCTACGAGCAGTACTTC. Amino acid sequence: CSVGLTGAYEQYF.

This chain links TRBV7-9 with TRBJ2-7, with TRBD2 matching over 10 bases. The CDR3 runs 16 residues. CDR1 and CDR2 (germline): SEHNR, FQNEAQ (reference sequence). Trimming removed 0 bases from V and 2 bases from J; junction bases left unmatched: 4. The CDR3 DNA is TGTGCCAGCAGCTTAGCAAGGACTAGCGGTACCTACGAGCAGTACTTC. This gives the protein CASSLARTSGTYEQYF. Drawing the rest from reference TRBV7-9 and TRBJ2-7, the complete variable domain is DTGVSQNPRHKITKRGQNVTFRCDPISEHNRLYWYRQTLGQGPEFLTYFQNEAQLEKSRLLSDRFSAERPKGSFSTLEIQRTEQGDSAMYLCASSLARTSGTYEQYFGPGTRLTVT.

The table lists this clonotype with a few counts. The chain is built from TRBV5-6 and TRBJ2-7, with D unresolved. The CDR3 is 13 amino acids. V was clipped by 4 bases and J by 3 bases, with 11 bases between them. The V gene's germline CDR1 is SGHDT and CDR2 YYEEEE. CDR3 nucleotide sequence: TGTGCCAGCAGCCAGGACCTTTTCTACGAGCAGTACTTC. It is translated as CASSQDLFYEQYF.

This clonotype has only a few counts. The chain joins TRBV29-1 to TRBJ2-1, with D hard to call. CDR1 and CDR2 (germline): SQVTM, ANQGSEA. The CDR3 is made up of 13 amino acids. Trimming took off 3 bases at V and 3 bases at J, with 9 bases between the two ends. Here the CDR3 DNA reads TGCAGCGTTGAGTGGTTAGGCTACAATGAGCAGTTCTTC. Amino acid sequence: CSVEWLGYNEQFF.

This clonotype was detected a few times. The chain carries TRBV5-1 and TRBJ2-7, with D perhaps TRBD2 (6 bases). CDR3 size: 14 residues. Trimming removed 1 base from V and 4 bases from J, with 12 bases in between. Germline V gene lookup returns CDR1 SGHRS and CDR2 YFSETQ. CDR3 in DNA: TGCGCCAGCAGCTTGTCGGGAGCTGGTTACGAGCAGTACTTC. It yields the protein CASSLSGAGYEQYF.

In its sample, this clonotype was seen a few times. The gene calls are TRBV27 and TRBJ2-7; 10 bases agree with TRBD1. The trim removed 2 bases at V and 3 bases at J, leaving 10 bases unmatched. The V gene's germline CDR1 is MNHEY and CDR2 SMNVEV (reference sequence). The length of the CDR3 is 17 residues. Here the CDR3 reads CASSLLPGQGYDYEQYF. In DNA, the CDR3 is TGTGCCAGCAGTTTACTCCCGGGACAGGGGTATGACTACGAGCAGTACTTC.